This paragraph reports one T cell receptor beta chain. Its specificity is unknown. Measured with immunoSEQ multiplex PCR; TCRdb has only the in-frame clones, and not every one. This table holds 48,000 or so clones, 78% found once. The data were taken from a study of memory CD4+ T cells and cytomegalovirus serostatus. General study findings and limits: Of 150 to 200 reported CMV TCRbeta sequences, some 67 were found in memory CD4+ repertoires. Repertoires predicted CMV serostatus with median bootstrapped AUC of about 0.95.

The sort gate was single viable CD3+CD4+CD8-CD45RO+ cells for memory CD4+ T cells. Trimming took 0 bases from V and 0 from J, leaving 8 bases between them. The CDR3 is 15 amino acids. CDR1 and CDR2 (germline): SGHTA, FQGNSA. The V call is TRBV7-2, the J call TRBJ1-1, with unresolved D. The sample taken for sequencing was memory CD4+ T cells from blood. This receptor was taken from an adult in good health and CMV-seronegative. CDR3 loop: CASSLAGIMNTEAFF. In DNA form, the CDR3 reads TGTGCCAGCAGCTTAGCGGGGATAATGAACACTGAAGCTTTCTTT. Full variable domain (remainder filled in from reference TRBV7-2 and TRBJ1-1): GAGVSQSPSNKVTEKGKDVELRCDPISGHTALYWYRQSLGQGLEFLIYFQGNSAPDKSGLPSDRFSAERTGGSVSTLTIQRTQQEDSAVYLCASSLAGIMNTEAFFGQGTRLTVV.